The clone carrying this T cell receptor beta chain came up many times. The TCRbeta library was prepared with unique molecular identifiers. TCRdb re-called the PCR reads through MiXCR, storing one row per CDR3 protein. Of 100,000 or so distinct CDR3 sequences listed, 12% are singletons. This sample is part of a study of T-cell reconstitution after alpha-beta-depleted transplantation in children. Germline CDR1 SGHAT, CDR2 FQNNGV. The ends were cut back, 1 base at V and 4 bases at J, with 5 bases in the middle. The length of the CDR3 is 12 residues. Specimen: PBMCs from the stem cell graft donor, collected from the stem cell graft. This rearrangement joins TRBV11-2 to TRBJ2-7; D uncertain. This TCR derives from a human donor who donated a stem cell graft to a child with inherited bone marrow failure. DNA for the CDR3: TGTGCCAGCAGCTTAGCCTATTACGAGCAGTACTTC. Translated, it gives CASSLAYYEQYF. Based on the CDR3 plus reference TRBV11-2 and TRBJ2-7, the full variable domain is EAGVAQSPRYKIIEKRQSVAFWCNPISGHATLYWYQQILGQGPKLLIQFQNNGVVDDSQLPKDRFSAERLKGVDSTLKIQPAKLEDSAVYLCASSLAYYEQYFGPGTRLTVT.